Listed below are T cell receptor beta chains from one sample, sequenced in a study of T cell responses to AZD1222 COVID-19 vaccine. Using immunoSEQ multiplex PCR, the repertoire was profiled, and TCRdb retains in-frame clones only, with some absent. The table has about 100,000 clones, 75% to 95% seen once; the top ten hold 1% to 1.5%. Sequences were derived from peripheral blood, sampled on day 0 of AZD1222 vaccination. These receptors originate from an adult in good health. Both conserved end residues are part of each CDR3. D genes are given only for firm matches. Not every row has a clone size; where given, it reads once, few, many or a size class.

j_call | clone_size | v_call | d_call | cdr3_nt | cdr3_aa
TRBJ2-7 | NA | TRBV19 | NA | TGTGCCAGTAGCCAGGGTGGGAACGCGGGATACTACGAGCAGTACTTC | CASSQGGNAGYYEQYF
TRBJ1-5 | NA | TRBV28 | NA | TGTGCCAGCCGGGGCGGCAGTACGGGCAATCAGCCCCAGCATTTT | CASRGGSTGNQPQHF
TRBJ1-1 | NA | TRBV11-3 | TRBD1 | TGTGCCAGCAGCTCCTCGACAGGGGTGAACACTGAAGCTTTCTTT | CASSSSTGVNTEAFF
TRBJ1-1 | NA | TRBV6-5 | NA | TGTGCCAGCAGCGGGGAGGTCGGGGTGAGCACTGAAGCTTTCTTT | CASSGEVGVSTEAFF
TRBJ2-5 | NA | TRBV19 | NA | TGTGCCAGTAGTATGTACGGCGGGGAGACCCAGTACTTC | CASSMYGGETQYF
TRBJ2-5 | NA | TRBV7-2 | NA | TGTGCCAGCAGCACGCAAAAGGGACAAGAGACCCAGTACTTC | CASSTQKGQETQYF
TRBJ1-2 | NA | TRBV6-1 | NA | TGTGCCAGCAGATCCACTAACGGGGATGGCTACACCTTC | CASRSTNGDGYTF
TRBJ1-6 | NA | TRBV27 | NA | TGTGCCAGCTCGACAGGATATAATTCACCCCTCCACTTT | CASSTGYNSPLHF
TRBJ2-2 | NA | TRBV5-1 | NA | TGCGCCAGCAGCTTGGAACAGTCGAACACCGGGGAGCTGTTTTTT | CASSLEQSNTGELFF
TRBJ1-2 | NA | TRBV11-2 | NA | TGTGCCAGCAGCTTTAGAGAGGACTATGGCTACACCTTC | CASSFREDYGYTF
TRBJ1-1 | NA | TRBV5-1 | NA | TGCGCCAGCAGCCGAACAACGCGCTCGAACACTGAAGCTTTCTTT | CASSRTTRSNTEAFF
TRBJ1-5 | NA | TRBV18 | NA | TGTGCCAGCTCACCCTCCTCGCCGGTAGGTGGCAATCAGCCCCAGCATTTT | CASSPSSPVGGNQPQHF
TRBJ2-1 | NA | TRBV10-3 | NA | TGTGCCATCAGTGAGTTCGGGCCCAACTCCTACAATGAGCAGTTCTTC | CAISEFGPNSYNEQFF
TRBJ1-5 | once | TRBV4-1 | TRBD1 | TGCGCCAGCAGCCAAACACAGGGGGCACGGCCCCAGCATTTT | CASSQTQGARPQHF
TRBJ2-7 | NA | TRBV18 | TRBD1 | TGTGCCAGCTCATATGGGAGGACAGGGCCTTCCTACGAGCAGTACTTC | CASSYGRTGPSYEQYF
TRBJ1-6 | NA | TRBV5-3 | NA | TGTGCCATGAACAGGGTAAATAATTCACCCCTCCACTTT | CAMNRVNNSPLHF
TRBJ1-2 | NA | TRBV7-9 | NA | TGTGCCAGCAGCTCTACTCGGGCCAGGGACTCCTCTAACTATGGCTACACCTTC | CASSSTRARDSSNYGYTF
TRBJ2-4 | few | TRBV7-2 | TRBD2 | TGTGCCAGCAGCTTGGCCCTGACTAGCGGGGGGGCCGCAAACATTCAGTACTTC | CASSLALTSGGAANIQYF
TRBJ2-7 | NA | TRBV7-7 | NA | TGTGCCAGCAGCAACCCCTCCGGGACGGAGTACTTC | CASSNPSGTEYF
TRBJ2-1 | NA | TRBV9 | TRBD2 | TGTGCCAGCAGCCCCGGGGAGGGATACAATGAGCAGTTCTTC | CASSPGEGYNEQFF
TRBJ2-1 | NA | TRBV27 | NA | TGTGCCAGCAGTTTATTCAGGTACAATGAGCAGTTCTTC | CASSLFRYNEQFF
TRBJ2-1 | NA | TRBV5-1 | NA | TGCGCCAGCAGCTGGAATGGGGATGAGCAGTTCTTC | CASSWNGDEQFF